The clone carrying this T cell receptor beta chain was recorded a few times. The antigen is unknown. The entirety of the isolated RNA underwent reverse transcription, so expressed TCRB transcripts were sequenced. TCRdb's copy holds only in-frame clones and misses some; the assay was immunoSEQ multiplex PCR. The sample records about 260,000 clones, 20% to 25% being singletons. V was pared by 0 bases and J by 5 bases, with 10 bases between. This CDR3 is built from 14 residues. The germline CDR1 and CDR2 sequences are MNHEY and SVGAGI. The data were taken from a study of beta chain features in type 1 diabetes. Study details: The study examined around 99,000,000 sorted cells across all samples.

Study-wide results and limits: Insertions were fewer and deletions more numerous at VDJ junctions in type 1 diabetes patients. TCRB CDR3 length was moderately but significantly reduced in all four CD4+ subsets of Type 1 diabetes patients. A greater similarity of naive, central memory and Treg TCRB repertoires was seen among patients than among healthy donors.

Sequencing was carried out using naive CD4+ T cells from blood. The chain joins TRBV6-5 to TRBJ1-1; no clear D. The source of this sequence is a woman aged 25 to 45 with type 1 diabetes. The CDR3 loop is CASSYSSGITEAFF. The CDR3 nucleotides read TGTGCCAGCAGTTACTCATCCGGGATTACTGAAGCTTTCTTT.